This T cell receptor beta chain derives from a study of blood T cell repertoires in COVID-19. Germline V gene lookup returns CDR1 SGHRS and CDR2 YFSETQ. The CDR3 runs to 16 residues. The V and J ends lost 0 bases and 7 bases, in that order; junction bases with no gene match: 7. Sequencing was performed with immunoSEQ multiplex PCR; in TCRdb, only in-frame clones are kept and a portion is missing. The sample shows under 50,000 clones, roughly nine tenths of them seen only once. Sequencing was performed on peripheral blood. This sequence joins TRBV5-1 and TRBJ2-2; 9 bases are shared with TRBD2. The sequence was collected from a man between 65 and 80 years old with active COVID-19. The CDR3 DNA is TGCGCCAGCAGCTTGGTACTAGCGGGCTCCGTCGGGGAGCTGTTTTTT. Its translation: CASSLVLAGSVGELFF.